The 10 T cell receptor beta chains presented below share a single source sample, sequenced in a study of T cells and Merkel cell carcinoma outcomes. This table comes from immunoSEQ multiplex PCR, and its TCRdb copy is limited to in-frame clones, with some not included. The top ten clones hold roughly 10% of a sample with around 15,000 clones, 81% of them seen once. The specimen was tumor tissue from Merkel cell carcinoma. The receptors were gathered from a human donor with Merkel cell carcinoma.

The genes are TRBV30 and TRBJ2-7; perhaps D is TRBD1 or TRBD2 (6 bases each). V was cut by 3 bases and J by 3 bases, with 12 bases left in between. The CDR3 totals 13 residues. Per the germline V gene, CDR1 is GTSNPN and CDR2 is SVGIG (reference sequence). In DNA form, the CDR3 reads TGTGCCTGGAGAGGGGGGACCATCTACGAGCAGTACTTC. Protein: CAWRGGTIYEQYF.

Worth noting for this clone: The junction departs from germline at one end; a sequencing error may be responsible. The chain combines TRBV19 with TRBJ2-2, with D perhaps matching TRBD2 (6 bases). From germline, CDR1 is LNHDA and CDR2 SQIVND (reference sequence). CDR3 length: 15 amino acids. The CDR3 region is CASSISGAGAGELFF. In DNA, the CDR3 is TGTGCCAGTAGTATATCGGGAGCAGGAGCCGGCGAGCTGTTTTTT.

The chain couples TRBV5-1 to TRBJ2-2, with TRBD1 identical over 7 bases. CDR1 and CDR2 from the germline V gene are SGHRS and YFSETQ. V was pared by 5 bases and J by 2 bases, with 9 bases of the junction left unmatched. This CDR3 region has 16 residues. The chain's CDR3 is CASSLSAGGNTGELFF. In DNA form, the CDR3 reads TGCGCCAGCAGTCTATCGGCAGGGGGAAACACCGGGGAGCTGTTTTTT. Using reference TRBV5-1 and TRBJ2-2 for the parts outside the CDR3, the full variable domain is KAGVTQTPRYLIKTRGQQVTLSCSPISGHRSVSWYQQTPGQGLQFLFEYFSETQRNKGNFPGRFSGRQFSNSRSEMNVSTLELGDSALYLCASSLSAGGNTGELFFGEGSRLTVL.

CDR3 loop: CASSLDGGSYNEQFF. The CDR3 coding sequence is TGCGCCAGCAGCTTGGACGGGGGGTCGTACAATGAGCAGTTCTTC. J is TRBJ2-1 and V is TRBV5-1; 7 bases map to TRBD2. The V gene end was trimmed by 0 bases and the J gene end by 4 bases; junction bases not matched to a gene: 4. Germline assignment: CDR1 SGHRS and CDR2 YFSETQ. The CDR3 contains 15 residues. The complete variable domain, with remaining parts taken from reference TRBV5-1 and TRBJ2-1, reads KAGVTQTPRYLIKTRGQQVTLSCSPISGHRSVSWYQQTPGQGLQFLFEYFSETQRNKGNFPGRFSGRQFSNSRSEMNVSTLELGDSALYLCASSLDGGSYNEQFFGPGTRLTVL.

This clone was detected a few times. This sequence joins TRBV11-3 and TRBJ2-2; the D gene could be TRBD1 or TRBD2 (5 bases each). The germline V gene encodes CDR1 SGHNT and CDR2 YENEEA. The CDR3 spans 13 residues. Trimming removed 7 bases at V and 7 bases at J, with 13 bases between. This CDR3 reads CASTLMGDGELFF. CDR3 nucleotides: TGTGCCAGCACCCTAATGGGGGACGGGGAGCTGTTTTTT.

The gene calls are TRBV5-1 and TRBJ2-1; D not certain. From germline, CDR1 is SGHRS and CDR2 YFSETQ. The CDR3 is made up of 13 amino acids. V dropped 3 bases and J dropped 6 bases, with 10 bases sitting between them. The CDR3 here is CASSSDLGNEQFF. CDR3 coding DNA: TGCGCCAGCAGCTCAGACCTCGGCAATGAGCAGTTCTTC. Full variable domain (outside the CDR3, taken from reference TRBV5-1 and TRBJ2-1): KAGVTQTPRYLIKTRGQQVTLSCSPISGHRSVSWYQQTPGQGLQFLFEYFSETQRNKGNFPGRFSGRQFSNSRSEMNVSTLELGDSALYLCASSSDLGNEQFFGPGTRLTVL.

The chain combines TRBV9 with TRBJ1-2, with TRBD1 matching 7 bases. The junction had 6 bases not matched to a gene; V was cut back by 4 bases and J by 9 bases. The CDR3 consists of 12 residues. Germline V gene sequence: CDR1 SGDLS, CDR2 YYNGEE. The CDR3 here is CASSPRQGSYTF. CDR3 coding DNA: TGTGCCAGCAGCCCGCGACAGGGTAGCTACACCTTC.

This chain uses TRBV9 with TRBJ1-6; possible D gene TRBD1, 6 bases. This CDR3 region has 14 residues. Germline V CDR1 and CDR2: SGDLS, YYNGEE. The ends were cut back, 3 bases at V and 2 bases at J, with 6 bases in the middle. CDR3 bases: TGTGCCAGCAGCGGGACAGCCTATAATTCACCCCTCCACTTT. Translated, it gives CASSGTAYNSPLHF. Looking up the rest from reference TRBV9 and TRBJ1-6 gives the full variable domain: DSGVTQTPKHLITATGQRVTLRCSPRSGDLSVYWYQQSLDQGLQFLIQYYNGEERAKGNILERFSAQQFPDLHSELNLSSLELGDSALYFCASSGTAYNSPLHFGNGTRLTVT.

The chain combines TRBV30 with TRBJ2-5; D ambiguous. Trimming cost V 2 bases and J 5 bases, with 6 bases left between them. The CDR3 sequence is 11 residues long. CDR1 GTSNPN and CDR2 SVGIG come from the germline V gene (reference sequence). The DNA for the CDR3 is TGTGCCTGGAGTTCGGGCGAGACCCAGTACTTC. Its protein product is CAWSSGETQYF.

The CDR3 loop is CASRGVGTNEQFF. CDR3 DNA: TGTGCCAGCAGAGGGGTAGGGACCAATGAGCAGTTCTTC. The chain joins TRBV7-3 to TRBJ2-1; D is tentatively TRBD1 or TRBD2 (5 bases each). CDR1 SGHTA and CDR2 FQGTGA come from the germline V gene. V lost 6 bases, J lost 6 bases, and 12 bases lay in between. The CDR3 has 13 residues.